This T cell receptor (beta chain) was sequenced during a study of cytomegalovirus exposure and HLA in healthy donors. Profiling relied on immunoSEQ multiplex PCR, and the TCRdb table lists in-frame clones only, not all of them. The profile covers some 170,000 clones, with roughly 86% appearing a single time and 2% to 3% taken by the ten largest. The V end was cut by 0 bases, the J end by 4 bases, with 14 bases between. Germline V gene data show CDR1 as SGHRS and CDR2 as YFSETQ. The CDR3 runs to 15 residues. Concerning this clone itself: Its antigen remains unknown.

Study-wide points: Rare TCR sequences dominated, though some public TCRs recurred in many donors.

The chain is built from TRBV5-1 and TRBJ2-7, with a tentative D call TRBD1 (5 bases). This clonotype originated in a man aged 18 to 35 in good health and CMV-seropositive. Sample: PBMCs. The CDR3 nucleotides are TGCGCCAGCAGCTTGGCCGGGCAGGGCGTATACGAGCAGTACTTC. It is translated as CASSLAGQGVYEQYF.